This T cell receptor (beta chain) is from a study of tissue T cells after allogeneic stem cell transplantation. Regarding the study as a whole: Motif-based clustering found tissue-specific repertoire signatures shared across patients, though few clones were shared.

In the case of this clone: Its antigen is currently unknown. Germline and genes: mouse. Read sequence stops 1 residue before the CDR3 end, and the germline J gene provides the missing end.

Here immunoSEQ multiplex PCR was the method, and the copy in TCRdb shows in-frame clones only, minus some. The sample lists just over 20,000 clones, 69% occurring once. CDR3 length: 15 residues. Germline-derived CDR1 and CDR2 are LGHDT and YNNKQL (reference sequence). Germline trimming cut 4 bases from V and 2 bases from J; bases unmatched to any gene: 5. What was sequenced was blood. This chain uses TRBV4 with TRBJ2-4; 8 nucleotides line up with TRBD2. The receptor was derived from a female BALB/c mouse in good health. MHC haplotype of the strain: H2-d. CDR3 protein: CASSSLGGLQNTLYF. The DNA read from the CDR3 is TGTGCCAGCAGCTCCCTGGGGGGCCTTCAAAACACCTTGTAC.